The entry that follows covers one T cell receptor (beta chain) sequence. Its antigen is currently not known. The sample holds no much larger clone one base away, and base qualities are not on file. Donors were healthy HIV-negative adults with no recently reported acute infections or vaccinations. All donors were Caucasian adults living in Nashville, Tennessee, USA. Magnetic negative selection was used to enrich CD4+ T cells, after which naive cells were positively selected on CD45RA and the negative fraction became the memory subset. Blood was collected by leukapheresis, and PBMCs were isolated by Ficoll-Histopaque density gradient centrifugation and then cryopreserved in liquid nitrogen vapor phase. Analytical flow cytometry was used to check the purity and quantity of every magnetically sorted T cell population. Genomic DNA was isolated from each sorted fraction and quantified by UV absorbance on a Nanodrop 2000c.

This specimen comes from a study of shared clonotypes between healthy human individuals (TCRdb year 2020). Regarding the research as a whole: The cohort included three men and a couple of women between 18 and 49 years of age. For each donor, three plates each were used for CD4 naive and CD4 memory, two plates were used for CD8 naive, and one plate was used for CD8 memory. The study deeply sequenced blood TCR repertoires of five healthy adults to estimate repertoire size and the extent of clonotype sharing between individuals. Different laboratories and diverse techniques were used to prepare libraries and sequence TCR repertoires, to increase sequencing depth and limit assay-specific biases. Per donor, leukapheresis produced somewhere between about 0.85 and 9.5 billion PBMCs. Beyond this particular receptor, the publication reports: Because the study included a small number of donors, the genetic and exposure-history diversity represented was limited. Sampling was limited to blood, and TCR repertoires in tissue likely differ from TCR repertoires in blood. Compared with non-shared clonotypes, clonotypes shared by all four sorted-subset donors had higher generation probabilities. Approximately 4.8% of naive CD4, 3.5% of naive CD8, about 2.1% of memory CD4, and more than 0.35% of memory CD8 clonotypes were shared across a few donors. Pairwise subsampling led to the expectation that sequencing depth would affect the degree of clonotype sharing among donors. Estimated clonotype richness was generally larger for naive than for memory subsets. Even with the large sequencing depth, rarefaction of the sorted-subset datasets indicated that sequencing was incomplete.

Trimming removed 1 base from V and 4 bases from J, leaving 11 bases between the germline ends. The CDR3 goes from the cysteine to the phenylalanine over 14 residues. Only the CDR3 region is kept as DNA, spanning 42 bases read in frame from base 1. For CDR1 and CDR2, the germline V gene (reference sequence) lists GTSNPN and SVGIG. TCR CDR3 regions were amplified from genomic DNA by multiplex PCR using the deep immunoSEQ assay. Extracted genomic DNA from each cell subset was distributed evenly across all wells of several immunoSEQ 96-well plates, and each plate was treated as a replicate. For sorted subsets, each replicate PCR was loaded with 200 ng genomic DNA, equivalent to 32,000 or so T cell genomes. Purified libraries were quantified with a Qubit 3.0 fluorometer, sized on a Bioanalyzer 2100, and re-quantified with the KAPA Library Quantification kit. A separate single-read 150-cycle Illumina NextSeq 550 flow cell was used to sequence each immunoSEQ 96-well plate. Under the source paper's analysis protocol: Because the immunoSEQ output held only junctional sequences and lacked quality scores, the filtering could not match the filtering applied to full-length reads. Sequences were annotated with PyIR, a Python wrapper for IgBLAST v1.9, using IMGT germline references to assign V/J genes and CDR3. Reads were filtered out if the reads had weak V/J assignments (E-value above 1e-6), no CDR3, stop codons, out-of-frame junctions, or ambiguous translated residues. V3J clonotypes were defined as sequences sharing an identical inferred V gene, J gene, and CDR3 amino acid sequence. To compute the percentage overlap between repertoires, the number of shared unique clonotypes was divided by the size of the smaller repertoire. RTK rarefaction, the Chao1 estimator, and Recon v2.1 estimates of unobserved clonotypes were used to assess repertoire richness. For all TCRbeta clonotypes obtained by the gDNA method from a handful of donors, generation probabilities were computed with OLGA. The table comes from immuneACCESS by way of TCRdb, which keeps in-frame sequences with V and J called. Part of the clones is missing from these tables; in studies checked, under half for an unresolved V gene and the rest for unknown reasons. V and J calls and clone size are copied from that table; D and trimming were computed from the DNA. The sample yields some 2,400,000 clones; 95% were counted once. The ten biggest clones cover over 0.1% of the sample.

The receptor comes from a man between 18 and 35 years old in good health. The sequenced sample was naive CD4+ T cells sorted from blood. The cell subset or site label for this specimen denotes: CD45RA+ positively selected. Recombination linked TRBV30 to TRBJ2-1; TRBD2 could be the D gene, as 6 bases match. This receptor carries the CDR3 CAWSGLSGYNEQFF. The nucleotide sequence is given as TGTGCCTGGAGTGGTCTGAGCGGGTACAATGAGCAGTTCTTC.